Each of the 3 T cell receptor beta chains below was sequenced from the same sample in a study of blood T cell repertoires in COVID-19. The method was immunoSEQ multiplex PCR; TCRdb's version includes in-frame clones alone and lacks a portion of them. The repertoire holds some 360,000 clones, about 87% seen once, with 2.3% in the top ten. Sequenced sample: peripheral blood. Every receptor here comes from a woman in her fifties or sixties with COVID-19, enrolled during active disease.

The chain carries TRBV4-1 and TRBJ1-2, with 10 bases lining up with TRBD1. This CDR3 spans 15 amino acids. Germline assignment: CDR1 MGHRA and CDR2 YSYEKL. V lost 0 bases and J lost 8; bases outside the gene matches: 6. CDR3 loop: CASSQDTGTGVGYTF. Here the CDR3 DNA reads TGCGCCAGCAGCCAAGACACCGGGACAGGGGTAGGCTACACCTTC.

The chain recombines TRBV11-2 with TRBJ1-6, with 7 bases identical to TRBD1. The CDR3 loop spans 15 amino acids. The trim removed 5 bases at V and 8 bases at J, leaving 9 bases unmatched. From germline, CDR1 is SGHAT and CDR2 FQNNGV. The CDR3 nucleotides read TGTGCCAGCAGCATACAGGGGTGGGAGCATTCACCCCTCCACTTT. It yields the protein CASSIQGWEHSPLHF.

The chain carries TRBV25-1 and TRBJ1-1; D call uncertain. There are 16 residues in the CDR3. Germline V CDR1 and CDR2: MGHDK, SYGVNS. Deletions cut 1 base from V and 7 bases from J, with 19 bases between. The CDR3 nucleotides read TGTGCCAGCAGTGAATCAGTCCCGGGAGCCTCTAATGAAGCTTTCTTT. It specifies CASSESVPGASNEAFF.